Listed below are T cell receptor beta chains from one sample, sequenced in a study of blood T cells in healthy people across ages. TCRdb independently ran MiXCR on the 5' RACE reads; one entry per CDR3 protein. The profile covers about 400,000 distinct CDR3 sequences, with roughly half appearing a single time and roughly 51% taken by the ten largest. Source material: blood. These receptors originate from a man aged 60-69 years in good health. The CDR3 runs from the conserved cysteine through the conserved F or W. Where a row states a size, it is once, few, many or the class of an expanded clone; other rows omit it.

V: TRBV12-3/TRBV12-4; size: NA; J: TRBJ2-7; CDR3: CASRPPSGLAYEQYF
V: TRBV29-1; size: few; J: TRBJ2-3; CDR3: CSAEKGTDTQYF
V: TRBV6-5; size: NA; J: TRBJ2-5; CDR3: CASSPGQARETQYF
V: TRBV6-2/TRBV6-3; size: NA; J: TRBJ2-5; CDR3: CASSYSRGNQETQYF
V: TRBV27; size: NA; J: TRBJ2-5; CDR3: CASSRAVEETQYF
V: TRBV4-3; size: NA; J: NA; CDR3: CASSQDLTSGSYEQYF
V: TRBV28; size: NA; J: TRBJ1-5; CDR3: CASSSNAGLYQPQHF
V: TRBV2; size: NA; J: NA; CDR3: CASSDLGTGIRETQYF
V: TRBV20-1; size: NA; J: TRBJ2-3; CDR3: CSAPPRLASDTQYF
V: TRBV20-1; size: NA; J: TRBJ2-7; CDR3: CSAKPGTGSPYEQYF
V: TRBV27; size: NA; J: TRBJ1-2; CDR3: CASSTTGGSNYGYTF
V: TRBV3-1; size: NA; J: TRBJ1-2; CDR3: CASSRRQKEYGYTF
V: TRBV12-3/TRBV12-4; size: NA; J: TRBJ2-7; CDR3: CASRRGASMYEQYF
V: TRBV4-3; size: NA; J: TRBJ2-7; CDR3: CASSQGRDRSYGQYF
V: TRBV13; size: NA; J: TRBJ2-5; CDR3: CASSRGLAGAQETQYF
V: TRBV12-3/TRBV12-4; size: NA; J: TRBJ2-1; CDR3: CASSLVAGAYNEQFF
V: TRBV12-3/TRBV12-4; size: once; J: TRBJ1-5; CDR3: CASSVGRVGLSQSLKPQHF
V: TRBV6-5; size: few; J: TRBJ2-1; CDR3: CASSHFGPDNEQFF
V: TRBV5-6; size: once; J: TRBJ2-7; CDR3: CASSLGTSGKYEQYF
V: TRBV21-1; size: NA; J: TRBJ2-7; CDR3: CASSKALGQGVYEQYF
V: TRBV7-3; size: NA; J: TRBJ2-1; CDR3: CASSLNLPGNIKDNEQFF
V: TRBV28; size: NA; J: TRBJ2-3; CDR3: CASSPTDSSTDTQYF
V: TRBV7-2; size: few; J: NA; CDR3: CASSPKTRFLETQYF
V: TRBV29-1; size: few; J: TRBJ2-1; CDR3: CSVLLGQGYNEQFF
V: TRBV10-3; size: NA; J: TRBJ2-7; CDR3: CAISGLAGGPSYEQYF
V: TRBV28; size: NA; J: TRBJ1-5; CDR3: CASSLEGRGANQPQHF
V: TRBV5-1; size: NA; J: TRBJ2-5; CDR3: CASSIQVDKETQYF
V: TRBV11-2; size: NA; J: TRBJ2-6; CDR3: CASSFWRTGQGAGGANVLTF
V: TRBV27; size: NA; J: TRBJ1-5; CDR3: CASSLTRGRQPQHF
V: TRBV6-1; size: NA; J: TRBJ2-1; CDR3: CASSDPGQGAGEQFF
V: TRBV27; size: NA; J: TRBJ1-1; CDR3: CASSLQGALTEAFF
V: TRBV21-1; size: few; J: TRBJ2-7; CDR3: CASGLGTYEQYF
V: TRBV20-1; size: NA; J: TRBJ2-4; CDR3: CSGTSGRMAKNIQYF
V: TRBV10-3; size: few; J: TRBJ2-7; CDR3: CAISEDRTYEQYF
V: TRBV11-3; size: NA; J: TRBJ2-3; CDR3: CASGDPSPLAASTDTQYF
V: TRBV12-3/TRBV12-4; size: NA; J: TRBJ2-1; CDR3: CASSFPSGGGAYEQFF
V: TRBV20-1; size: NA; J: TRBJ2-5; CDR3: CSATRLAGGPPETQYF
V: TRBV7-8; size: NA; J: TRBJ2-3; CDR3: CASSSTASTDTQYF
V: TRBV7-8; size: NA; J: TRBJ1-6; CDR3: CASSRRQGENSPLHF
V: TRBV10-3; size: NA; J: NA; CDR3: CAISESSRTGGEQYF
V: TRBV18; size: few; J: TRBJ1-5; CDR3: CASSLTGYGNQPQHF
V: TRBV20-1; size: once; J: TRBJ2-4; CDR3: CSAAGGHKNIQYF
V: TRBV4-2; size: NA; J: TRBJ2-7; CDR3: CASSQIAGEQYF
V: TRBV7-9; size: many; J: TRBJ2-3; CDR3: CASSPTPGETDTQYF
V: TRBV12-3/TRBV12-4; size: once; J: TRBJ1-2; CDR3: CASGQGVLGYTF
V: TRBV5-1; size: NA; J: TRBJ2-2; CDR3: CASSLTTGNTGELFF
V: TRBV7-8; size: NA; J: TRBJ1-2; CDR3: CASSPRTGRDGYTF
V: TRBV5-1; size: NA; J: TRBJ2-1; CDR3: CASSLPTSYNEQFF
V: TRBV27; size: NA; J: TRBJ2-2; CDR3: CASSVLAGTGELFF
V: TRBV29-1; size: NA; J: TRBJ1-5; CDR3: CSGGGCQPQHF
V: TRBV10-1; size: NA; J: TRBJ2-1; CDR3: CASSEPGYNEQFF
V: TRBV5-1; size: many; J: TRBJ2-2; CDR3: CASSLGTQELFF
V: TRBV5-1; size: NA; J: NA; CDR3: CASRAEREERRETQYF
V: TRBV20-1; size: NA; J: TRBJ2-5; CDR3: CSARDLAGVGETQYF
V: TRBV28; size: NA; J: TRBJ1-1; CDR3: CASSLSAWGNTEAFF
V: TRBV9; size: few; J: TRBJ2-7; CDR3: CASSVGLAGGYEQYF
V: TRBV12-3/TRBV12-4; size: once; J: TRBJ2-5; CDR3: CASSLFSQETQYF
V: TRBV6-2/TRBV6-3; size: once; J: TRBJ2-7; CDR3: CATSQAGTQEYF
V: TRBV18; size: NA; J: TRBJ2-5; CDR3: CASSPGQLETQYF
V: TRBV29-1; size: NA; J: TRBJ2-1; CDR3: CSVDADRGHNEQFF